The sequence of this T cell receptor beta chain was determined in a study of regulatory T cells in long-lasting Graves disease. On the study more broadly: Patients with new Graves' disease had used antithyroid drugs below 3 months. Study-wide points: The study found TRBV28, TRBJ1-2 and TRBJ2-5 favored in persistent disease. The study found lower TCR diversity in persistent Graves' patients than in newly diagnosed ones.

This clonotype was counted ten times or more. Its matching antigen is unknown. Time point described: newly diagnosed GD, antithyroid drugs for less than 3 months. PBMC RNA was the source of the TCR library. Both iRepertoire HTBI primers and Arm-PCR of CDR3 regions were used to build the TCR beta libraries. TCRdb fed the multiplex PCR reads into MiXCR, producing one record per CDR3 protein. The data contain some 250,000 distinct CDR3 sequences, around 20% of them singletons. The CDR3 covers 12 residues. V was cut by 3 bases and J by 7 bases, with 7 bases left in between. Germline values: CDR1 LGHDT, CDR2 YNNKEL (reference sequence).

The receptor was isolated from a female donor with Graves disease. This specimen consisted of peripheral blood mononuclear cells (PBMCs), obtained at new diagnosis, from a patient treated with antithyroid drugs. The chain is built from TRBV3-1 and TRBJ1-5; tentative D call: TRBD1 (5 bases). DNA for the CDR3: TGTGCCAGCAGCCAGGGACTCCAGCCCCAGCATTTT. Translation gives CASSQGLQPQHF.